This T cell receptor (beta chain) was recorded in a study of blood T cell repertoires in COVID-19. About the research overall: Samples taken during acute and convalescent COVID-19 were collected in the United States, Italy and Spain. PBMCs, B-cell-depleted T cells, or T cells provided the cDNA or gDNA that made up the material.

Per the original data handling: Reference gene primer amplification gave estimated nucleated cell counts. The assay was immunoSEQ multiplex PCR, and TCRdb's table has in-frame clones only and misses some. The V and J calls and clone size come from that table; D and trimming were worked out from the DNA. This sample has some 200,000 clones, with roughly 88% found just once. The CDR3 runs to 15 residues. Trimming cost V 1 base and J 0 bases, with 7 bases left between them. Per germline, CDR1 LNHDA and CDR2 SQIVND (reference sequence). The sample taken for sequencing was peripheral blood. The sequence derives from a man between 18 and 29 years old with active or convalescent COVID-19. The chain joins TRBV19 to TRBJ2-1; D is undetermined. CDR3 loop: CASSIVAPSYNEQFF. CDR3 nucleotides: TGTGCCAGTAGTATAGTGGCCCCCTCCTACAATGAGCAGTTCTTC.